This T cell receptor beta chain appears in the sequencing data of a study of Ad26.COV2.S vaccination and SARS-CoV-2 variants. Study-wide context: Doses of Ad26.COV2.S were injected into muscle once or twice, 56 days apart. Study results and limitations: Total T cell responses were possibly underestimated by TCR breadth and depth analyses. The authors reported substantial breadth in spike-specific CD8+ and CD4+ T cell responses after vaccination.

The CDR3 has 12 residues. V gave up 5 bases and J gave up 9 bases, with 12 bases separating them. Germline-derived CDR1 and CDR2 are LNHDA and SQIVND (reference sequence). The sample's treatment: roughly 19 received Ad26.COV2.S at low or high dose, single or two shots; roughly 5 received placebo; per-sample allocation not given. Each sample was drawn 63 days after the first injection (of vaccine or placebo). Generated by immunoSEQ multiplex PCR, the TCRdb table keeps only in-frame clones and is missing some. Here the sample spans hundreds of thousands of clones, roughly nine tenths being singletons. About this clone: Its antigen is not identified.

The source of this sequence is a person between 18 and 65 years old who received the Ad26.COV2.S COVID-19 vaccine or a placebo. Material: peripheral blood, obtained in a trial of Ad26.COV2.S vaccine versus placebo. The genes are TRBV19 and TRBJ2-3; D tentatively fits TRBD1 or TRBD2 (6 bases each). The CDR3 reads CASSSGGGTQYF. The CDR3 DNA reads as TGTGCCAGTAGTTCCGGAGGGGGGACGCAGTATTTT.